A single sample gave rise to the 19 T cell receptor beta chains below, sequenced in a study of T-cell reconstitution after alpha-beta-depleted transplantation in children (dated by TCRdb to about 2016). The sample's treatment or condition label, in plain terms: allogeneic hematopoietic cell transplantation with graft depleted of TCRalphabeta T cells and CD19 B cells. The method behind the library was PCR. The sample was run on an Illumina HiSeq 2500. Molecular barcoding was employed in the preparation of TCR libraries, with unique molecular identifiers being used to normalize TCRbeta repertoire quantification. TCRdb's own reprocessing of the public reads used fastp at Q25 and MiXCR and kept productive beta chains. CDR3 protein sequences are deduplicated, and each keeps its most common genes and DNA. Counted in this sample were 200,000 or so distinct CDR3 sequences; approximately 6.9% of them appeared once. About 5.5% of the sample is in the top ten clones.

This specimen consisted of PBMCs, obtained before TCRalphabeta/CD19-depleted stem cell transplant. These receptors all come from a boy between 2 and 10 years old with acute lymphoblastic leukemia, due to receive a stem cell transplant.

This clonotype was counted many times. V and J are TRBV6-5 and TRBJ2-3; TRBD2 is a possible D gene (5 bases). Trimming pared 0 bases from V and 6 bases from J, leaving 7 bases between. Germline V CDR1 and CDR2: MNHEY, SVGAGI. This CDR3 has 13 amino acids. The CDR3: CASSYSREDTQYF. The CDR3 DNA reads TGTGCCAGCAGTTACTCAAGGGAGGATACGCAGTATTTT.

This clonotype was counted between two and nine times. For the CDR3, the DNA is TGCAGTGCTAGACCGGGACATGAGGAGACCCAGTACTTC. Amino acids: CSARPGHEETQYF. The J gene is TRBJ2-5, the V gene TRBV20-1; maybe TRBD1 (6 bases). V gave up 2 bases and J gave up 5 bases, with 12 bases separating them. In germline, CDR1 is DFQATT, CDR2 SNEGSKA (reference sequence). The CDR3 length is 13 residues.

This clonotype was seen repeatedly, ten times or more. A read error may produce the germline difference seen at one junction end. CDR3 in DNA: TGCAGTGCCCCACGGCGAGTCGGTGCGGATACGCATTATTTT. As protein: CSAPRRVGADTHYF. The chain recombines TRBV20-1 with TRBJ2-3; D call uncertain. Germline CDR1 DFQATT, CDR2 SNEGSKA (reference sequence). This CDR3 is 14 amino acids long.

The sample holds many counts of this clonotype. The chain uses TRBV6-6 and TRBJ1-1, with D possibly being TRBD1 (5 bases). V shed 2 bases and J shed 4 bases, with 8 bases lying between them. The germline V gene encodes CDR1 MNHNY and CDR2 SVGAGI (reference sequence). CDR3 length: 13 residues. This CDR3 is CASSYEGSTEAFF. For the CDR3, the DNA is TGTGCCAGCAGTTACGAGGGGAGCACTGAAGCTTTCTTT.

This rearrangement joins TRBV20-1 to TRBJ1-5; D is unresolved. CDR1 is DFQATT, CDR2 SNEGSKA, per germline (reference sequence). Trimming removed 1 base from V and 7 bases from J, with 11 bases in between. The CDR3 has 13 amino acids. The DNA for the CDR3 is TGCAGTGCTAGAGTAAATGATTGGCAGCCCCAGCATTTT. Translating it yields CSARVNDWQPQHF.

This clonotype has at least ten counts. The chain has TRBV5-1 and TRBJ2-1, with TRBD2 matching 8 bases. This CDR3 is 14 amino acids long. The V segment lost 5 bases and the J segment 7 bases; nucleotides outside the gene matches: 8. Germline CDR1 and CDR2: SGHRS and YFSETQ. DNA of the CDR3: TGCGCCAGCAGAATGGGACTAGGGGCGAATGAGCAGTTCTTC. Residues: CASRMGLGANEQFF.

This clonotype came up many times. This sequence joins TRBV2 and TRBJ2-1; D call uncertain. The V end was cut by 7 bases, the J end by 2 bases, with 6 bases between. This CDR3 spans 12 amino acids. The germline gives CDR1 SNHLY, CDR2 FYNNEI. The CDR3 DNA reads TGTGCCAGCACTGGCCCCTACAATGAGCAGTTCTTC. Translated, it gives CASTGPYNEQFF.

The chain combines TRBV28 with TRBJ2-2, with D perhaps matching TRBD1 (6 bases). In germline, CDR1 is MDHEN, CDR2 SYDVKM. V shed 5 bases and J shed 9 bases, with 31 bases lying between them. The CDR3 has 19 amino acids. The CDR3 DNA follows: TGTGCCAGCAGTCACACCCTACCAACACGGGACACCCGTGACCGGGAGCTGTTTTTT. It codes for CASSHTLPTRDTRDRELFF.

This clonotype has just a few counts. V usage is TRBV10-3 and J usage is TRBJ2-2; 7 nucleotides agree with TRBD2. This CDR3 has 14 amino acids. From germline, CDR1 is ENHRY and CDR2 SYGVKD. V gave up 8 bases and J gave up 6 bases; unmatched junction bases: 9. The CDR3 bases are TGTGCCATCGCCGGGCTAGCGGAGGCCGGGGAGCTGTTTTTT. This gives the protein CAIAGLAEAGELFF.

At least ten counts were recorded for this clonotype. CDR3 sequence reads: CASLLTQGSRTEAFF. CDR3 in DNA: TGTGCCAGCCTCTTGACACAGGGGAGTAGGACTGAAGCTTTCTTT. V and J are TRBV6-1 and TRBJ1-1; 7 bases fit TRBD1. CDR3 length: 15 amino acids. The germline V gene encodes CDR1 MNHNS and CDR2 SASEGT. J gave up 5 bases and V 8 bases, and 14 bases lay outside the gene matches.

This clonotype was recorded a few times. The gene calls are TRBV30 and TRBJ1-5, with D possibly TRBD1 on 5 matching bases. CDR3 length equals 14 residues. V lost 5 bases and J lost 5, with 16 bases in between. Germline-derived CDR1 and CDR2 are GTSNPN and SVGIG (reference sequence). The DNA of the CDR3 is TGTGCCTGGGATTCAGGGCAGGGCTATCAGCCCCAGCATTTT. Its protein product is CAWDSGQGYQPQHF.

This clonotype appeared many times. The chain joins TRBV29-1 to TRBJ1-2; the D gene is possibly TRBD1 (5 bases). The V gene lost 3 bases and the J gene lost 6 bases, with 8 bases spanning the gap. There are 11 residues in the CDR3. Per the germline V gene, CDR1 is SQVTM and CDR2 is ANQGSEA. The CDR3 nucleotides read TGCAGCGTTGATAAGGGGAATGGCTACACCTTC. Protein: CSVDKGNGYTF.

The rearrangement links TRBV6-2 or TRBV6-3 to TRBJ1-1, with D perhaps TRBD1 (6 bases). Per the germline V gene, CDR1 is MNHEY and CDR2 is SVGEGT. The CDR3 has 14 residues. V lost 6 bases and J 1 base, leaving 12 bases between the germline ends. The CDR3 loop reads CASSGGHWNTEAFF. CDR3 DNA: TGTGCCAGCAGCGGGGGACACTGGAACACTGAAGCTTTCTTT.

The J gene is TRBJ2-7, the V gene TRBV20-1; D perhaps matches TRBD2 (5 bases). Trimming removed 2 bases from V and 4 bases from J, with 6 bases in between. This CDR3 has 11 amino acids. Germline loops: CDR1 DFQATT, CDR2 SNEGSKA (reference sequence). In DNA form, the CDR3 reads TGCAGTGCTAGATGGAGGTACGAGCAGTACTTC. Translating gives CSARWRYEQYF.

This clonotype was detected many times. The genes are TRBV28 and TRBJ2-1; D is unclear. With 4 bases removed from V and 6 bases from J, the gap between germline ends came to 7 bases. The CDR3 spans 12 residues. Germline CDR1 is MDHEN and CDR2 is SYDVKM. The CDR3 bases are TGTGCCAGCAGTTACGTGGCCAATGAGCAGTTCTTC. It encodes CASSYVANEQFF.

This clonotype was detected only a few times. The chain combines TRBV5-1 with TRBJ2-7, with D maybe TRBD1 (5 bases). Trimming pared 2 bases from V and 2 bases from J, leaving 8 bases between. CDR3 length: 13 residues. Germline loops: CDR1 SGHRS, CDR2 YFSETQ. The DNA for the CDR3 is TGCGCCAGCAGCTTATCACAGGCCTACGAGCAGTACTTC. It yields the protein CASSLSQAYEQYF.

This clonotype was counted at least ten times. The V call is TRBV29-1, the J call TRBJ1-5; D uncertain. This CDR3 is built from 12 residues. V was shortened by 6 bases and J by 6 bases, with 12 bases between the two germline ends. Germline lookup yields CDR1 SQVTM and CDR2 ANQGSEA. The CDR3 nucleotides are TGCAGCGTAGGGTACGAAAGTCAGCCCCAGCATTTT. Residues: CSVGYESQPQHF.

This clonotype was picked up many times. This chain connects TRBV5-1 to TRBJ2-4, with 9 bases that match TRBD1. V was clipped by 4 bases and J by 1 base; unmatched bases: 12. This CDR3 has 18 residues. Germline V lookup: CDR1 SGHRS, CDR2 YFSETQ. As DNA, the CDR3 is TGCGCCAGCAGCGTTGATTTTACAGGGGGCGCGGCCAAAAACATTCAGTACTTC. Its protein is CASSVDFTGGAAKNIQYF.

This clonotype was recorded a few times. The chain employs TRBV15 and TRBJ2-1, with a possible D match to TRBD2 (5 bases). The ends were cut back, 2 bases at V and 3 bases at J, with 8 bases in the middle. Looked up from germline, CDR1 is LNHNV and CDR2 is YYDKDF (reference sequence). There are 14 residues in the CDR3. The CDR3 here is CATSRPLGYNEQFF. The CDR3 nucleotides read TGTGCCACCAGCAGACCACTAGGCTACAATGAGCAGTTCTTC.